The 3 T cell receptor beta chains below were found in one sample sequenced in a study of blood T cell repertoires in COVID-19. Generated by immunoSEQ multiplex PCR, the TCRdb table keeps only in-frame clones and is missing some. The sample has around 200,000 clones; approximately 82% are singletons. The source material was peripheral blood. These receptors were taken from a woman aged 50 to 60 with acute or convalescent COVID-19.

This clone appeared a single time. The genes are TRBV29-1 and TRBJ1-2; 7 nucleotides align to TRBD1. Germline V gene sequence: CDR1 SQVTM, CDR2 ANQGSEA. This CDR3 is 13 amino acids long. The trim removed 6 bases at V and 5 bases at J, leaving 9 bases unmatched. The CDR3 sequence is CSVNTGERYGYTF. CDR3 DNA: TGCAGCGTCAATACAGGGGAGAGGTATGGCTACACCTTC.

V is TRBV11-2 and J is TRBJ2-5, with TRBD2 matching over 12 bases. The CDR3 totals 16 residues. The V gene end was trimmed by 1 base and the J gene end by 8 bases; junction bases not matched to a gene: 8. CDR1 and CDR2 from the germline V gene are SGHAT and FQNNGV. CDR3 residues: CASSLASASGRATQYF. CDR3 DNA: TGTGCCAGCAGCTTAGCTTCGGCTAGCGGGAGGGCCACCCAGTACTTC.

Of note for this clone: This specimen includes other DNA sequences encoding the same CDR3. DNA for the CDR3: TGTGCCTGGAGGTCCCCAGGGGGCTGGGAGCAGTTCTTC. Residues: CAWRSPGGWEQFF. This chain connects TRBV30 to TRBJ2-1; 8 bases map to TRBD1. CDR1 and CDR2 (germline): GTSNPN, SVGIG (reference sequence). This CDR3 is built from 13 residues. V was clipped by 3 bases and J by 10 bases; unmatched bases: 8. The full variable domain, completed using reference TRBV30 and TRBJ2-1, is SQTIHQWPATLVQPVGSPLSLECTVEGTSNPNLYWYRQAAGRGLQLLFYSVGIGQISSEVPQNLSASRPQDRQFILSSKKLLLSDSGFYLCAWRSPGGWEQFFGPGTRLTVL.